This note documents a single TCR beta chain sequence. Its target is not known. This sample is part of a study of cytomegalovirus exposure and HLA in healthy donors. Study-wide points: Sequencing probably produced one cluster of sequence variants that were highly shared. Compared with the roughly 670-donor mean, an Asian-associated ancestry cluster reportedly had fewer N-insertions, according to a later analysis.

The PCR had 60 Vbeta and 13 Jbeta primers. Authors' methods: Later analysis identified some 80 million unique TCR beta chains, roughly 11 million shared. Using immunoSEQ multiplex PCR, the repertoire was profiled, and TCRdb retains in-frame clones only, with some absent. V, J and clone size were drawn from that table, and D and trimming were deduced from the DNA. The data show some 120,000 clones, with about three quarters seen just once and more than 3% held by the top ten. At the time of sampling, donors were nominally healthy, though unrecorded immune exposures were likely. The sequencing sample was made of PBMCs. The TCR originated in a man aged 30-40 years in good health and CMV-seronegative.

CDR3 nucleotides: TGTGCCAGCAGCCCGGGGACAGGGGGTTTTTCCTACGAGCAGTACTTC. It encodes CASSPGTGGFSYEQYF. The rearrangement links TRBV7-6 to TRBJ2-7; 11 nucleotides match TRBD1. The CDR3 has 16 residues. With 5 bases clipped from V and 1 base from J, the junction kept 7 bases outside the gene matches. Germline V gene data show CDR1 as SGHVS and CDR2 as FNYEAQ.